This T cell receptor (beta chain) is drawn from a study of shared clonotypes between healthy human individuals. Study overall: Aged between 18 and 49, the donors were a couple of women and a few men.

Remarks on this clone: No antigen is known for it.

Sequencing used immunoSEQ multiplex PCR; TCRdb keeps in-frame clones, though not all of them. The table lists over 950,000 clones, approximately 80% of them singletons. General study points: Memory subsets generally showed lower estimated richness than naive subsets.

Germline V gives CDR1 GTSNPN, CDR2 SVGIG (reference sequence). CDR3 size: 12 residues. Sequencing was performed on memory CD4+ T cells from PBMCs. The subset denotes: CD45RA-negative fraction. J is TRBJ2-5 and V is TRBV30, with 8 bases aligning to TRBD1. Near its end, the DNA agrees better with TRBJ2-7, so the J call may be wrong. The receptor was isolated from a man between 18 and 35 years old in good health. Some clones in this sample may be carry-over from other donors' samples. The DNA for the CDR3 is TGTGCCTGGAGTGGACAGGGGAGCGAGCAGTACTTC. Translating gives CAWSGQGSEQYF.